This TCR beta chain appears in the sequencing data of a study of CD8+ T cells in alopecia areata. This clone was counted only a few times. Its cognate antigen is unknown. Other DNA sequences in the sample encode the same CDR3. Treatment specified: oral pan-JAK inhibitor, 5-10 mg twice daily. Sampling of alopecia areata patients yielded lesional scalp punch biopsies as well as peripheral blood. Overall study results and limits: Scalp and blood retained many expanded lesional clones during tofacitinib.

Sequencing relied on a cDNA template that was reverse transcribed from extracted RNA. Using immunoSEQ multiplex PCR, the repertoire was profiled, and TCRdb retains in-frame clones only, with some absent. The sample has 250,000 to 300,000 clones; 58% are singletons. The sequence derives from a human donor with alopecia areata. Sequencing used CD4+ T cells sorted from blood, obtained at week 24, from a patient treated with tofacitinib.

In DNA form, the CDR3 reads TGCGCCAGCAGCTTGGCGGGACAGAGCAATCAGCCCCAGCATTTT. Translation: CASSLAGQSNQPQHF. The chain employs TRBV5-1 and TRBJ1-5; 7 nucleotides line up with TRBD1. V lost 0 bases, J lost 1 base, and 1 base stayed unmatched. The CDR3 loop spans 15 amino acids. CDR1 is SGHRS, CDR2 YFSETQ, per germline.